The 14 T cell receptor beta chains in this list originate from one sample, sequenced in a study of shared clonotypes between healthy human individuals. TCRdb's copy holds only in-frame clones and misses some; the assay was immunoSEQ multiplex PCR. The data show 2 million to 2.5 million clones, over 85% seen once. Specimen: naive CD4+ T cells from PBMCs. Subset of the sample: CD45RA+ positively selected. These receptors were obtained from a young man in good health. Some clones in this sample may be carry-over from other donors' samples.

V usage is TRBV5-1 and J usage is TRBJ2-4; tentative D call: TRBD2 (6 bases). This CDR3 has 16 amino acids. Germline CDR1 SGHRS, CDR2 YFSETQ. Trimming took 2 bases from V and 0 from J, leaving 12 bases between them. The CDR3 DNA sequence: TGCGCCAGCAGCTTAGGAGGGGACCTAGCCAAAAACATTCAGTACTTC. This gives the protein CASSLGGDLAKNIQYF.

This clone was counted a single time. This chain links TRBV28 with TRBJ1-4; 10 bases line up with TRBD1. Trimming at V came to 6 bases and at J to 10 bases, leaving 11 bases not matched to a gene. Germline loops: CDR1 MDHEN, CDR2 SYDVKM. The CDR3 length is 15 residues. The CDR3 loop is CASRIPGQGIGKLFF. In nucleotides, the CDR3 is TGTGCCAGCAGAATACCGGGACAGGGGATTGGAAAACTGTTTTTT.

The rearrangement uses TRBV28 and TRBJ1-5; no clear D gene. V was pared by 3 bases and J by 6 bases, with 12 bases between. From germline, CDR1 is MDHEN and CDR2 SYDVKM. The CDR3 length is 14 residues. Here the CDR3 DNA reads TGTGCCAGCAGTTTCGTTTCTAAGGGTCAGCCCCAGCATTTT. This translates into CASSFVSKGQPQHF. Drawing the rest from reference TRBV28 and TRBJ1-5, the complete variable domain is DVKVTQSSRYLVKRTGEKVFLECVQDMDHENMFWYRQDPGLGLRLIYFSYDVKMKEKGDIPEGYSVSREKKERFSLILESASTNQTSMYLCASSFVSKGQPQHFGDGTRLSIL.

This chain uses TRBV5-1 with TRBJ1-2, with D unclear. This CDR3 region has 13 residues. The V end lost 5 bases, the J end lost 3 bases, and 11 bases lay between the germline ends. Germline CDR1 is SGHRS and CDR2 is YFSETQ. CDR3 nucleotide sequence: TGCGCCAGCAGTCGTCCCCCGGACTATGGCTACACCTTC. This codes for CASSRPPDYGYTF. Full variable domain (missing parts from reference TRBV5-1 and TRBJ1-2): KAGVTQTPRYLIKTRGQQVTLSCSPISGHRSVSWYQQTPGQGLQFLFEYFSETQRNKGNFPGRFSGRQFSNSRSEMNVSTLELGDSALYLCASSRPPDYGYTFGSGTRLTVV.

V usage is TRBV29-1 and J usage is TRBJ2-7; 9 nucleotides align to TRBD2. Trimming cost V 5 bases and J 6 bases; bases outside gene matches: 8. There are 13 residues in the CDR3. CDR1 and CDR2 from the germline V gene are SQVTM and ANQGSEA. Here the CDR3 reads CSVLRAGGPEQYF. The CDR3 DNA sequence: TGCAGCGTTCTCAGAGCGGGGGGCCCCGAGCAGTACTTC.

This chain connects TRBV29-1 to TRBJ1-1; TRBD1 matches at 8 bases. The CDR3 spans 15 residues. V lost 7 bases, J lost 1 base, and 11 bases stayed unmatched. Germline-derived CDR1 and CDR2 are SQVTM and ANQGSEA. The CDR3 DNA reads TGCAGCGGTTCAGGGGGCCCCCTCGGGAACACTGAAGCTTTCTTT. It translates to CSGSGGPLGNTEAFF.

The gene calls are TRBV6-5 and TRBJ1-1; D is unresolved. Germline CDR1 reads MNHEY; CDR2 reads SVGAGI. Trimming left V 0 bases short and J 5 bases short, with 10 bases between. The CDR3 is 14 residues long. CDR3 protein: CASSYSPGTTEAFF. The CDR3 DNA reads TGTGCCAGCAGTTACTCCCCGGGAACAACTGAAGCTTTCTTT.

The gene calls are TRBV6-5 and TRBJ1-4, with a possible D match to TRBD1 (6 bases). CDR3 length equals 15 residues. Per germline, CDR1 MNHEY and CDR2 SVGAGI. The ends were cut back, 3 bases at V and 5 bases at J, with 13 bases in the middle. In DNA form, the CDR3 reads TGTGCCAGCAGTTATTCTAGGGGGAGGAATGAAAAACTGTTTTTT. Residues: CASSYSRGRNEKLFF.

The chain employs TRBV4-1 and TRBJ2-2, with 10 bases fitting TRBD2. The length of the CDR3 is 17 residues. CDR1 is MGHRA and CDR2 is YSYEKL in the germline V gene. J was trimmed by 4 bases and V by 5 bases; bases with no gene match: 10. The CDR3 region is CASSLPSGRAFTGELFF. The CDR3 region has the DNA TGCGCCAGCAGCTTACCCAGCGGGAGGGCCTTCACCGGGGAGCTGTTTTTT.

This chain joins TRBV28 and TRBJ1-2; D possibly corresponds to TRBD1 (5 bases). Trimming removed 3 bases from V and 8 bases from J, with 19 bases in between. In germline, CDR1 is MDHEN, CDR2 SYDVKM. This CDR3 is built from 15 residues. CDR3 sequence reads: CASSLRDWGSSGYTF. DNA for the CDR3: TGTGCCAGCAGTTTGCGTGACTGGGGGAGCAGCGGCTACACCTTC.

This clone was detected once. The J gene is TRBJ2-1, the V gene TRBV6-6; 15 bases fit TRBD2. The CDR3 is made up of 15 amino acids. V was clipped by 5 bases and J by 10 bases; unmatched bases: 6. Germline-derived CDR1 and CDR2 are MNHNY and SVGAGI (reference sequence). This chain's CDR3 is CASSGVGLAGGEQFF. The CDR3 DNA reads as TGTGCCAGCAGTGGTGTTGGACTAGCGGGAGGGGAGCAGTTCTTC.

The V gene is TRBV6-6, the J gene TRBJ2-2, with 7 positions matching TRBD2. This CDR3 is 14 amino acids long. Germline V gives CDR1 MNHNY, CDR2 SVGAGI (reference sequence). V was clipped by 8 bases and J by 0 bases; unmatched bases: 3. CDR3 bases: TGTGCCAGCGGTCTAGCGGCGAACACCGGGGAGCTGTTTTTT. It yields the protein CASGLAANTGELFF.

This clone was detected once. The chain links TRBV28 to TRBJ1-5; D not resolved. Per germline, CDR1 MDHEN and CDR2 SYDVKM. With 6 bases removed from V and 10 bases from J, the gap between germline ends came to 7 bases. The CDR3 extends over 10 amino acids. CDR3: CASSQDPQHF. CDR3 bases: TGTGCCAGCAGCCAAGACCCCCAGCATTTT.

The CDR3 here is CASSTSGDEQYF. In nucleotides, the CDR3 is TGTGCCAGCAGTACTAGCGGGGACGAGCAGTACTTC. The genes are TRBV28 and TRBJ2-7; 10 nucleotides align to TRBD2. The CDR3 length is 12 residues. Trimming at V came to 5 bases and at J to 5 bases, leaving 0 bases not matched to a gene. Looked up from germline, CDR1 is MDHEN and CDR2 is SYDVKM.